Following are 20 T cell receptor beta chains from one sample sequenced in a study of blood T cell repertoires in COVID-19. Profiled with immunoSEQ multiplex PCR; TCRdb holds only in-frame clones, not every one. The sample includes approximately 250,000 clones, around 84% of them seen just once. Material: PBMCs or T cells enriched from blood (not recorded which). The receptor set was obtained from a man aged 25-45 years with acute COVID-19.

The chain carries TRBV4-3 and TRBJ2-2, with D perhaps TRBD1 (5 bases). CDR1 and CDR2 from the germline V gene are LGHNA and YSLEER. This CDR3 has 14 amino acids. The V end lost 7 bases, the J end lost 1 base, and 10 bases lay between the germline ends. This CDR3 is CASTSGLNTGELFF. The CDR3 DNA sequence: TGCGCCAGCACCTCAGGGCTGAACACCGGGGAGCTGTTTTTT.

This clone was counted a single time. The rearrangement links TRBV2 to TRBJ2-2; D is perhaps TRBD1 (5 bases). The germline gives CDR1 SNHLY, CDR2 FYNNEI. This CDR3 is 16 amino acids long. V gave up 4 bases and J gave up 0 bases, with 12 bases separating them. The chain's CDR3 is CASSVSSTANTGELFF. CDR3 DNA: TGTGCCAGCAGTGTAAGCTCGACAGCGAACACCGGGGAGCTGTTTTTT. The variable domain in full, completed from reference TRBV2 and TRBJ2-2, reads EPEVTQTPSHQVTQMGQEVILRCVPISNHLYFYWYRQILGQKVEFLVSFYNNEISEKSEIFDDQFSVERPDGSNFTLKIRSTKLEDSAMYFCASSVSSTANTGELFFGEGSRLTVL.

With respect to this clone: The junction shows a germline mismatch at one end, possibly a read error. CDR3 DNA sequence: TGTGCCAGCAGCTTGGGCGGTCCCGCTAGCACAGATACGCAGTATTTT. Residues: CASSLGGPASTDTQYF. The rearrangement joins TRBV5-1 to TRBJ2-3; D is uncertain. The CDR3 sequence is 16 residues long. Germline CDR1 is SGHRS and CDR2 is YFSETQ.

The CDR3 DNA sequence: TGTGCCAGCACCCAACTCCCCGGGGGCCAAGAGACCCAGTACTTC. It translates to CASTQLPGGQETQYF. V usage is TRBV2 and J usage is TRBJ2-5; weak D call: TRBD2 (6 bases). Germline values: CDR1 SNHLY, CDR2 FYNNEI. This CDR3 spans 15 amino acids. V was trimmed by 7 bases and J by 1 base, leaving 16 bases between them. The full variable domain, its missing parts supplied by reference TRBV2 and TRBJ2-5, is EPEVTQTPSHQVTQMGQEVILRCVPISNHLYFYWYRQILGQKVEFLVSFYNNEISEKSEIFDDQFSVERPDGSNFTLKIRSTKLEDSAMYFCASTQLPGGQETQYFGPGTRLLVL.

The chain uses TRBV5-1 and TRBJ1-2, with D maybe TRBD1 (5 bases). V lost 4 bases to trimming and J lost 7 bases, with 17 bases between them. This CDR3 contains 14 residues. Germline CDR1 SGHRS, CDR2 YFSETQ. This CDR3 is CASSPGGMESGYTF. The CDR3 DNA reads TGCGCCAGCAGCCCGGGGGGAATGGAGAGTGGCTACACCTTC.

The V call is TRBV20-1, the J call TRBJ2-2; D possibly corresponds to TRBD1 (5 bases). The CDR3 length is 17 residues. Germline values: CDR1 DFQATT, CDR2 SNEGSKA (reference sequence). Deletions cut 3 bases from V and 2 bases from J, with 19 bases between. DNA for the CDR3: TGCAGTGCTAGTCCCCTGTTTCAGGGTGGAAACACCGGGGAGCTGTTTTTT. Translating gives CSASPLFQGGNTGELFF.

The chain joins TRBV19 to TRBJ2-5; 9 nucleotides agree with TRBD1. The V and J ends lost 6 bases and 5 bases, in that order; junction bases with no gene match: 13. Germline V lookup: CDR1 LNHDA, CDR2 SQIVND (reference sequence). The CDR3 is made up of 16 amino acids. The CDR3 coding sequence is TGTGCCAGTAGGGAACCGGGACAGGGAACGAGGGAGACCCAGTACTTC. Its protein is CASREPGQGTRETQYF.

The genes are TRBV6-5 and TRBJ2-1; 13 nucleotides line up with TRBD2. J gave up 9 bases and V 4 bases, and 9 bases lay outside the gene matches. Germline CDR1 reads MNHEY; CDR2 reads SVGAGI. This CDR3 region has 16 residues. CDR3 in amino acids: CASSSQGTSGDREQFF. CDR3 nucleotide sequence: TGTGCCAGCAGTTCACAAGGGACTAGCGGGGATCGTGAGCAGTTCTTC.

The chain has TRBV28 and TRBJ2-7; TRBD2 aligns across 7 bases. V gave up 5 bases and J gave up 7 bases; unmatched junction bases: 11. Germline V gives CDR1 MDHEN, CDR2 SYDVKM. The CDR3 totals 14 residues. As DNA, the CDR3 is TGTGCCAGCAGTCCCCCTGGCGGGAGCTTTGAGCAGTACGTC. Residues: CASSPPGGSFEQYV.

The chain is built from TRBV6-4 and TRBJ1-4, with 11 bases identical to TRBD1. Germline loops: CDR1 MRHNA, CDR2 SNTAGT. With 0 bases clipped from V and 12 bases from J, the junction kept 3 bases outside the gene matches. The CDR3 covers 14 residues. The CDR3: CASSDSGTGGELFF. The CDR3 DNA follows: TGTGCCAGCAGTGACTCCGGGACAGGGGGAGAACTGTTTTTT.

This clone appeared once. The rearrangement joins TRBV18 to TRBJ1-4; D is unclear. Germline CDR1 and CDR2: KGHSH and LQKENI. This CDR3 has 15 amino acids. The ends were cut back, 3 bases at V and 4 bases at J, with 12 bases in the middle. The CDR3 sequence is CASSPGRALNEKLFF. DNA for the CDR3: TGTGCCAGCTCACCGGGCCGCGCCCTTAATGAAAAACTGTTTTTT.

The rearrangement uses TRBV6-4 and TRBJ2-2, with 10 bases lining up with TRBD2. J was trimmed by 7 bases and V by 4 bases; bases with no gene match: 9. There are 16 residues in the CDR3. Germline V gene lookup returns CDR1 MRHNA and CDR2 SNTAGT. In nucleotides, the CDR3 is TGTGCCAGCAGTGTCGAGCTAGCGGGAGATATCGGGGAGCTGTTTTTT. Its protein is CASSVELAGDIGELFF.

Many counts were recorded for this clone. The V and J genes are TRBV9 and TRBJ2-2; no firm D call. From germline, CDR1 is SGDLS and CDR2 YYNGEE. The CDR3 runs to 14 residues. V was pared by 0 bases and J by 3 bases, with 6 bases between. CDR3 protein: CASSVATHTGELFF. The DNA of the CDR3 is TGTGCCAGCAGCGTAGCTACGCACACCGGGGAGCTGTTTTTT.

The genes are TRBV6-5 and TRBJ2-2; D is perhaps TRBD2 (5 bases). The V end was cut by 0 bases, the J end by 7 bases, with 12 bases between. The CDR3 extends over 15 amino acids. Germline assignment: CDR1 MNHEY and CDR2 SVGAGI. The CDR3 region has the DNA TGTGCCAGCAGTTACTCGACCAGGAGGAACGGGGAGCTGTTTTTT. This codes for CASSYSTRRNGELFF.

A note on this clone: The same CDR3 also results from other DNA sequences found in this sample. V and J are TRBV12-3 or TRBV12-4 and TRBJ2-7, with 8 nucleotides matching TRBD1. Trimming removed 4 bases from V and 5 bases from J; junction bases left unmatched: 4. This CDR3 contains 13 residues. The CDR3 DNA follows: TGTGCCAGCAGTTCCCGGACAGGGAACGAGCAGTACGTC. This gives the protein CASSSRTGNEQYV.

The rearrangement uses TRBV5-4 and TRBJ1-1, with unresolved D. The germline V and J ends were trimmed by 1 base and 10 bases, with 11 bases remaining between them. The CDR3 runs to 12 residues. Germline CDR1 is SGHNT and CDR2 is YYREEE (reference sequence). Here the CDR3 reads CASSLPGWRAFF. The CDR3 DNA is TGTGCCAGCAGCTTGCCAGGTTGGCGAGCTTTCTTT.

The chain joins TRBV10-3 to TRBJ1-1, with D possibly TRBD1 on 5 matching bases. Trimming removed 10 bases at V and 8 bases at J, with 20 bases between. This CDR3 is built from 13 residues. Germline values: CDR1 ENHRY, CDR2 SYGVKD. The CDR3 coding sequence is TGTGCCACCCGATCGGAGGGGCGATTGGAAGCTTTCTTT. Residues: CATRSEGRLEAFF.

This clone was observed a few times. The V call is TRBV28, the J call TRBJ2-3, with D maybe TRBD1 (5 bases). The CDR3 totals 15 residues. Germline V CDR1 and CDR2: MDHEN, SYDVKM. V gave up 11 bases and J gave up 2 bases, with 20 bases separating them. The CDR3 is CASNDRVIFTDTQYF. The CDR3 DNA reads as TGTGCCTCCAACGACAGAGTAATTTTCACAGATACGCAGTATTTT. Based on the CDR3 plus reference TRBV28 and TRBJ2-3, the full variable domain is DVKVTQSSRYLVKRTGEKVFLECVQDMDHENMFWYRQDPGLGLRLIYFSYDVKMKEKGDIPEGYSVSREKKERFSLILESASTNQTSMYLCASNDRVIFTDTQYFGPGTRLTVL.

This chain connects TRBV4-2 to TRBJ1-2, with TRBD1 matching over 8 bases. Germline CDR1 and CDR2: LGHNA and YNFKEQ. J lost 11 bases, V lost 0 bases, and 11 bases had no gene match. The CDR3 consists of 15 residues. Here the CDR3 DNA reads TGTGCCAGCAGCCAAGAATGGGACAGGTCTTTTTGGTACACCTTC. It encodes CASSQEWDRSFWYTF.

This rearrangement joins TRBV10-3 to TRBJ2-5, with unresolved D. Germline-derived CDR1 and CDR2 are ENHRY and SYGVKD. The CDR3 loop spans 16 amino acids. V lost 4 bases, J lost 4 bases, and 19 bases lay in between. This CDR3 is CAISATTSVGGETQYF. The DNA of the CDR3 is TGTGCCATCAGTGCCACGACCAGCGTTGGTGGAGAGACCCAGTACTTC.